A single sample gave rise to the 22 T cell receptor beta chains below, sequenced in a study of CD8 T cells in Susac syndrome (dated by TCRdb to the late 2010s). Library construction relied on the immunoSEQ multiplex PCR assay. RNA was extracted using the RNeasy kit, and roughly 0.45 to 1 ug of the RNA was reverse transcribed with random hexamers. The raw public reads went through TCRdb reprocessing: fastp at Q25, MiXCR clone calling, in-frame beta chains kept. CDR3 protein sequences are deduplicated, and each keeps its most common genes and DNA. In all, the sample holds more than 95,000 distinct CDR3 sequences, and approximately 96% of those were seen once. Together, the top ten hold approximately 0.2% of the sample. The specimen was CD8+ T cells from PBMCs. Receptors were obtained from a human donor with Susac syndrome.

This chain links TRBV13 with TRBJ2-7; D is undetermined. Germline V gives CDR1 PRHDT, CDR2 FYEKMQ (reference sequence). The CDR3 is 13 amino acids. Trimming removed 2 bases from V and 7 bases from J, with 12 bases in between. CDR3 DNA: TGTGCCAGCAGCTTAAGGCGGTATGGGGAGCAGTACTTC. This translates into CASSLRRYGEQYF.

The rearrangement uses TRBV15 and TRBJ2-3; D gene ambiguous. V shed 3 bases and J shed 7 bases, with 11 bases lying between them. This CDR3 spans 13 amino acids. CDR1 is LNHNV and CDR2 is YYDKDF in the germline V gene (reference sequence). CDR3 coding DNA: TGTGCCACCAGCAGGATAGGTATACATACGCAGTATTTT. It is translated as CATSRIGIHTQYF.

The chain is built from TRBV7-3 and TRBJ2-5; 12 positions agree with TRBD2. Unmatched junction bases numbered 6, after V lost 5 bases and J lost 5 bases. CDR3 length equals 15 residues. Per the germline V gene, CDR1 is SGHTA and CDR2 is FQGTGA. DNA of the CDR3: TGTGCCAGCAGCCCTAGCGGGGGGGCCTTGGAGACCCAGTACTTC. As protein: CASSPSGGALETQYF.

V is TRBV30 and J is TRBJ2-2; perhaps TRBD1 as D (5 bases). The CDR3 is 12 amino acids. The germline V gene has CDR1 GTSNPN and CDR2 SVGIG (reference sequence). V was shortened by 8 bases and J by 6 bases, with 13 bases between the two germline ends. CDR3 loop: CAANSGSGELFF. The CDR3 bases are TGTGCCGCCAACTCAGGGTCCGGGGAGCTGTTTTTT.

The chain has TRBV13 and TRBJ2-7; TRBD1 aligns across 8 bases. Trimming cost V 4 bases and J 3 bases; bases outside gene matches: 2. Germline assignment: CDR1 PRHDT and CDR2 FYEKMQ (reference sequence). This CDR3 is built from 13 residues. This CDR3 reads CASSWDRRYEQYF. The CDR3 region has the DNA TGTGCCAGCAGCTGGGACAGGCGCTACGAGCAGTACTTC.

The rearrangement joins TRBV4-3 to TRBJ1-5; D not certain. This CDR3 contains 15 residues. The germline V gene encodes CDR1 LGHNA and CDR2 YSLEER. Trimming removed 1 base from V and 9 bases from J, with 16 bases in between. The DNA of the CDR3 is TGCGCCAGCAGCCAAGTTTATCGAGCGAGGAGGCCCCAGCATTTT. This translates into CASSQVYRARRPQHF.

V gene TRBV7-8 combines with J gene TRBJ1-5, with TRBD1 as a possible D gene (6 bases). Deletions cut 2 bases from V and 4 bases from J, with 18 bases between. This CDR3 region has 17 residues. Germline CDR1 and CDR2: SGHVS and FQNEAQ. The CDR3 loop is CASSLRLWGAFNQPQHF. The CDR3 DNA reads as TGTGCCAGCAGCTTAAGGCTGTGGGGGGCGTTTAATCAGCCCCAGCATTTT.

The chain's CDR3 is CASSLQGPSETQYF. CDR3 sequence (DNA): TGTGCCAGCAGCTTGCAGGGTCCATCAGAGACCCAGTACTTC. The V and J genes are TRBV7-2 and TRBJ2-5; TRBD1 is a possible D gene (5 bases). The CDR3 consists of 14 residues. Deletions cut 3 bases from V and 4 bases from J, with 12 bases between. Germline values: CDR1 SGHTA, CDR2 FQGNSA.

The V call is TRBV30, the J call TRBJ1-1, with TRBD1 identical over 7 bases. The CDR3 is 13 amino acids. With 3 bases clipped from V and 2 bases from J, the junction kept 3 bases outside the gene matches. CDR1 GTSNPN and CDR2 SVGIG come from the germline V gene (reference sequence). CDR3 region: CAWSYRGNTEAFF. The CDR3 DNA sequence: TGTGCCTGGAGCTACAGGGGTAACACTGAAGCTTTCTTT.

CDR3 region: CASPWGGSLAKNIQYF. The CDR3 nucleotides are TGTGCCAGCCCTTGGGGGGGGAGTCTAGCCAAAAACATTCAGTACTTC. The gene calls are TRBV28 and TRBJ2-4; 7 bases line up with TRBD2. V gave up 8 bases and J gave up 0 bases; unmatched junction bases: 10. The CDR3 extends over 16 amino acids. Germline V gene sequence: CDR1 MDHEN, CDR2 SYDVKM.

This sequence joins TRBV7-8 and TRBJ2-3, with D perhaps TRBD1 (6 bases). Trimming removed 11 bases at V and 1 base at J, with 16 bases between. Germline values: CDR1 SGHVS, CDR2 FQNEAQ. The CDR3 contains 14 residues. The CDR3, as DNA: TGTGCCGCCTCAGGGGAAGGTGGCACAGATACGCAGTATTTT. Amino acid sequence: CAASGEGGTDTQYF.

The V and J genes are TRBV27 and TRBJ2-5, with 9 nucleotides matching TRBD2. The length of the CDR3 is 15 residues. Germline loops: CDR1 MNHEY, CDR2 SMNVEV (reference sequence). The ends lost 3 bases at V and 5 bases at J; junction bases unmatched: 7. The CDR3 loop is CASSFVSGSGETQYF. For the CDR3, the DNA is TGTGCCAGCAGTTTCGTTAGCGGGAGTGGCGAGACCCAGTACTTC.

The chain is built from TRBV2 and TRBJ2-7; D might be TRBD1 or TRBD2, each matching 5 bases. CDR3 length equals 16 residues. In germline, CDR1 is SNHLY, CDR2 FYNNEI. Deletions cut 5 bases from V and 5 bases from J, with 22 bases between. The CDR3 protein is CASSSSPEGLLNEQYF. The CDR3 nucleotides are TGTGCCAGCAGTTCCAGTCCCGAGGGGCTCTTGAACGAGCAGTACTTC.

This rearrangement joins TRBV29-1 to TRBJ2-7; 14 nucleotides match TRBD2. The junction had 4 bases not matched to a gene; V was cut back by 7 bases and J by 2 bases. The CDR3 has 14 amino acids. Per the germline V gene, CDR1 is SQVTM and CDR2 is ANQGSEA. This chain's CDR3 is CSAGGLAGAYEQYF. DNA of the CDR3: TGCAGCGCGGGGGGACTAGCGGGGGCCTACGAGCAGTACTTC.

Worth noting for this clonotype: A junction boundary mismatches the germline segment, possibly from a read error. The chain combines TRBV27 with TRBJ2-7; D is uncertain. Germline CDR1 and CDR2: MNHEY and SMNVEV (reference sequence). The length of the CDR3 is 13 residues. This CDR3 reads CASSLGGSHEQYF. The CDR3 DNA reads as TGTGCCAGCAGTTTGGGCGGCTCCCACGAGCAGTACTTC.

The V and J genes are TRBV10-2 and TRBJ1-2; D uncertain. Between the trimmed V and J ends, which lost 2 bases and 5 bases, there was a span of 15 bases. The CDR3 totals 15 residues. Germline V lookup: CDR1 WSHSY, CDR2 SAAADI. The CDR3 sequence: CASSERNSGIYGYTF. Written as DNA, the CDR3 is TGCGCCAGCAGTGAGCGGAACAGTGGAATTTATGGCTACACCTTC.

The V and J genes are TRBV6-6 and TRBJ2-5, with D perhaps assigned TRBD1 or TRBD2 (5 bases each). CDR1 is MNHNY, CDR2 SVGAGI, per germline (reference sequence). V gave up 3 bases and J gave up 5 bases, with 16 bases separating them. The CDR3 contains 15 residues. The DNA for the CDR3 is TGTGCCAGCAGTTATCTAGACACCGGGGCGGAGACCCAGTACTTC. Translation: CASSYLDTGAETQYF.

The genes are TRBV30 and TRBJ2-7; TRBD2 aligns across 7 bases. The germline CDR1 and CDR2 sequences are GTSNPN and SVGIG (reference sequence). This CDR3 is built from 14 residues. J lost 4 bases, V lost 0 bases, and 6 bases had no gene match. The CDR3 nucleotides read TGTGCCTGGAGTGTACTGGGGGGGTTGTACGAGCAGTACTTC. Protein product: CAWSVLGGLYEQYF. The whole variable domain, filled in from reference TRBV30 and TRBJ2-7, reads SQTIHQWPATLVQPVGSPLSLECTVEGTSNPNLYWYRQAAGRGLQLLFYSVGIGQISSEVPQNLSASRPQDRQFILSSKKLLLSDSGFYLCAWSVLGGLYEQYFGPGTRLTVT.

The chain's CDR3 is CATSRQGGNEQFF. The CDR3 nucleotides read TGTGCCACCAGCCGACAGGGGGGGAATGAGCAGTTCTTC. The chain links TRBV24-1 to TRBJ2-1; 9 bases fit TRBD1. The germline V gene encodes CDR1 KGHDR and CDR2 SFDVKD. The V segment lost 7 bases and the J segment 7 bases; nucleotides outside the gene matches: 4. The CDR3 has 13 residues.

The gene calls are TRBV30 and TRBJ1-1; D unclear. The germline CDR1 and CDR2 sequences are GTSNPN and SVGIG (reference sequence). V was clipped by 2 bases and J by 0 bases, with 4 bases between them. This CDR3 contains 12 residues. The CDR3 loop is CAWSRMNTEAFF. DNA of the CDR3: TGTGCCTGGAGTCGGATGAACACTGAAGCTTTCTTT. The whole variable domain, filled in from reference TRBV30 and TRBJ1-1, reads SQTIHQWPATLVQPVGSPLSLECTVEGTSNPNLYWYRQAAGRGLQLLFYSVGIGQISSEVPQNLSASRPQDRQFILSSKKLLLSDSGFYLCAWSRMNTEAFFGQGTRLTVV.

The V and J genes are TRBV10-3 and TRBJ2-1; D unresolved. The CDR3 contains 12 residues. The germline V and J ends were trimmed by 10 bases and 5 bases, with 12 bases remaining between them. Germline assignment: CDR1 ENHRY and CDR2 SYGVKD. CDR3 nucleotides: TGTGCCACAAGCGAAGGTAACAATGAGCAGTTCTTC. It translates to CATSEGNNEQFF.

The chain combines TRBV27 with TRBJ1-2, with D uncertain. This CDR3 has 14 residues. V was shortened by 3 bases and J by 4 bases, with 12 bases between the two germline ends. Germline-derived CDR1 and CDR2 are MNHEY and SMNVEV (reference sequence). This CDR3 reads CASSFGEATYGYTF. The CDR3 DNA reads TGTGCCAGCAGTTTCGGTGAGGCGACCTATGGCTACACCTTC.